The clone carrying this T cell receptor (beta chain) was observed a few times. Its antigen is undetermined. TCRdb re-derived calls from the reads in MiXCR, one entry per CDR3 protein. The table lists approximately 390,000 distinct CDR3 sequences, approximately 35% of them singletons, with roughly 14% in the top ten. The data derive from a study of T cell repertoires in cytomegalovirus infection. The wider study: CMV epitopes used comprised recently identified HLA-C-restricted ones and well-studied HLA-B-restricted ones.

Trimming took off 4 bases at V and 1 base at J, with 11 bases between the two ends. This CDR3 region has 15 residues. Per germline, CDR1 MNHGY and CDR2 SAAAGT. The source material was cultured PBMCs, sampled from culture after CMV antigen stimulation. The source of this sequence is a human donor in good health (CMV status not recorded). Some clones in this sample may be carry-over from other donors' samples. This rearrangement joins TRBV6-8 to TRBJ1-3, with D possibly TRBD1 on 5 matching bases. CDR3 region: CASSFGGFSGNTIYF. The CDR3 coding sequence is TGTGCCAGCAGTTTTGGGGGATTTTCTGGAAACACCATATATTTT.